This T cell receptor beta chain was profiled in a study of T cells in localized non-small cell lung cancer. V shed 5 bases and J shed 1 base, with 17 bases lying between them. Looked up from germline, CDR1 is PRHDT and CDR2 is FYEKMQ (reference sequence). The CDR3 covers 16 residues. Only in-frame clones appear in the TCRdb table, and some are missing; sequencing was by immunoSEQ multiplex PCR. The table shows some 36,000 clones, with approximately 90% occurring only once. The source of this sequence is a male donor aged 60 or over with stage II lung adenocarcinoma. The V gene is TRBV13, the J gene TRBJ1-1; the D is unclear. Sequencing was performed on peripheral blood mononuclear cells, taken before any cancer treatment. The CDR3 nucleotides read TGTGCCAGCAGCCCAGTCCCGTCGAAGCAGAACACTGAAGCTTTCTTT. It codes for CASSPVPSKQNTEAFF.